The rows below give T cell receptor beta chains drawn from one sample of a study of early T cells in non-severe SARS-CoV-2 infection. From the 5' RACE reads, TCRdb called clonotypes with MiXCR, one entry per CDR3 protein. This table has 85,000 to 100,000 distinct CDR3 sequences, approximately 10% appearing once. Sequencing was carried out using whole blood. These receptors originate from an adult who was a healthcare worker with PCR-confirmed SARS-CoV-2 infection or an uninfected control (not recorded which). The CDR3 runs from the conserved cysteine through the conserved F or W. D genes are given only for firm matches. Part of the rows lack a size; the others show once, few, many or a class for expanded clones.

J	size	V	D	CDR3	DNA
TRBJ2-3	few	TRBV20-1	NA	CSALRGGIGVNTQYF	TGCAGTGCCCTCCGGGGAGGAATCGGGGTAAATACGCAGTATTTT
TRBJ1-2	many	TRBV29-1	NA	CSAWGNGYTF	TGCAGCGCTTGGGGGAATGGCTACACCTTC
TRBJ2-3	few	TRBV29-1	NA	CSVESEGLGTDTQYF	TGCAGCGTTGAATCGGAGGGCCTGGGGACAGATACGCAGTATTTT
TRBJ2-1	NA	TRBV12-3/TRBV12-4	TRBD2	CASTPLAGGPPSSYNEQFF	TGTGCCAGCACGCCACTAGCGGGGGGTCCTCCGAGCTCCTACAATGAGCAGTTCTTC
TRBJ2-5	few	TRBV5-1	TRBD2	CASSFSSGAETQYF	TGCGCCAGCAGCTTCAGTAGCGGGGCGGAGACCCAGTACTTC
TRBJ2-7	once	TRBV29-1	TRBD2	CSVTPGGRYEQYF	TGCAGCGTTACTCCGGGGGGACGCTACGAGCAGTACTTC
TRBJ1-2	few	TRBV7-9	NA	CASSFPNPANYGYTF	TGTGCCAGCAGCTTCCCTAATCCAGCTAACTATGGCTACACCTTC
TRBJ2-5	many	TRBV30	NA	CAWGPPVETQYF	TGTGCCTGGGGTCCCCCGGTGGAGACCCAGTACTTC
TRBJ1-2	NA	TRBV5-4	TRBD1	CASSSRDRVPYGYTF	TGTGCCAGCAGCTCCCGGGACAGGGTTCCCTATGGCTACACCTTC
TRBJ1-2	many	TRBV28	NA	CASSLGGLGYTF	TGTGCCAGCAGTTTAGGGGGGCTCGGCTACACCTTC
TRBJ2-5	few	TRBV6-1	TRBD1	CASRDRTYQETQYF	TGTGCCAGCAGGGACAGGACCTACCAAGAGACCCAGTACTTC
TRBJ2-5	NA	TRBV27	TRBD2	CASSLHTPGLAGVETQYF	TGTGCCAGCAGTCTCCATACCCCGGGACTAGCGGGAGTGGAGACCCAGTACTTC
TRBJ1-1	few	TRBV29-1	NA	CSVNPEARQAEAFF	TGCAGCGTAAACCCAGAGGCAAGACAGGCTGAAGCTTTCTTT
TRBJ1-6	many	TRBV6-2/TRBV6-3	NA	CASTSSWRLGSPLHF	TGTGCCAGCACGTCTTCTTGGCGTTTGGGTTCACCCCTCCACTTT
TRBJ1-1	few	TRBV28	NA	CASSLVMRNTEAFF	TGTGCCAGCAGTTTGGTAATGAGAAACACTGAAGCTTTCTTT
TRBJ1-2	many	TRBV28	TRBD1	CASSLPGQGAINYGYTF	TGTGCCAGCAGTTTGCCGGGACAGGGGGCAATTAATTATGGCTACACCTTC
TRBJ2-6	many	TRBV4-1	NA	CASSGGPGANVLTF	TGCGCCAGCAGTGGGGGGCCTGGGGCCAACGTCCTGACTTTC
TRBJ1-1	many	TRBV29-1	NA	CSVTNTEAFF	TGCAGCGTAACGAACACTGAAGCTTTCTTT
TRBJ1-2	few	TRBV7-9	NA	CASSSTDGYTF	TGTGCCAGCAGCTCGACCGATGGCTACACCTTC
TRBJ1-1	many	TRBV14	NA	CASSPRPHLNTEAFF	TGTGCCAGCAGCCCTCGGCCCCACCTGAACACTGAAGCTTTCTTT
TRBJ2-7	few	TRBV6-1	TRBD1	CASNSGQASYEQYF	TGTGCCAGCAATTCCGGACAGGCCTCCTACGAGCAGTACTTC
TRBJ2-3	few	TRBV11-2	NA	CASSLVGSRAYTDTQYF	TGTGCCAGCAGCTTAGTGGGATCCCGGGCCTACACAGATACGCAGTATTTT
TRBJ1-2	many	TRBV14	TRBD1	CASSRWTGEHGYTF	TGTGCCAGCAGCCGCTGGACAGGGGAACATGGCTACACCTTC
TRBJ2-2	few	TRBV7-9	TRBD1	CASSWGQENTGELFF	TGTGCCAGCAGCTGGGGACAGGAGAACACCGGGGAGCTGTTTTTT
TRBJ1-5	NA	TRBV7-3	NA	CASSPPGQLHQPQHF	TGTGCCAGCAGCCCCCCGGGACAACTTCATCAGCCCCAGCATTTT
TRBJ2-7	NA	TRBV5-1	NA	CASSSFGGGGLPESREQYF	TGCGCCAGCAGCTCCTTTGGTGGCGGGGGCCTCCCGGAGTCGCGGGAGCAGTACTTC
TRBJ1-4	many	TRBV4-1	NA	CASSPPERATNEKLFF	TGCGCCAGCAGCCCCCCGGAGAGAGCAACTAATGAAAAACTGTTTTTT
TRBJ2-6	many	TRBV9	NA	CASSVRTGMASGANVLTF	TGTGCCAGCAGCGTAAGAACAGGGATGGCTTCTGGGGCCAACGTCCTGACTTTC
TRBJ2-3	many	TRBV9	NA	CASSVLGRGPDTQYF	TGTGCCAGCAGCGTCCTAGGCAGGGGCCCAGATACGCAGTATTTT
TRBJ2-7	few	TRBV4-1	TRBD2	CASSQGLAGAAYEQYF	TGCGCCAGCAGCCAAGGACTAGCGGGGGCCGCCTACGAGCAGTACTTC
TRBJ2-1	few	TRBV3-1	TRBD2	CASSQDPSGGRNEQFF	TGTGCCAGCAGCCAGGACCCTAGCGGGGGTAGGAATGAGCAGTTCTTC
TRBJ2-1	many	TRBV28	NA	CASSERGSRANEQFF	TGTGCCAGCAGCGAAAGGGGATCCCGAGCCAATGAGCAGTTCTTC
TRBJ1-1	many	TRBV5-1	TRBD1	CASSTTGITEAFF	TGCGCCAGCAGCACGACAGGGATCACTGAAGCTTTCTTT
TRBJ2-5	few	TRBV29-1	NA	CSVEGSVRGKQETQYF	TGCAGCGTTGAAGGTTCCGTCAGGGGAAAGCAAGAGACCCAGTACTTC
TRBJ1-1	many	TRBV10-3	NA	CAIRIDSANTEAFF	TGTGCCATCAGAATAGACAGCGCTAACACTGAAGCTTTCTTT
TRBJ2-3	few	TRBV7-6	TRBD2	CASSLGSGGAADTQYF	TGTGCCAGCAGCTTAGGTAGCGGGGGGGCTGCAGATACGCAGTATTTT
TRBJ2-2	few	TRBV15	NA	CATSRGGPYTGELFF	TGTGCCACCAGCAGAGGCGGACCCTACACCGGGGAGCTGTTTTTT
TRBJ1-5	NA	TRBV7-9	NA	CASSIAGYNQPQHF	TGTGCCAGCAGCATCGCCGGGTACAATCAGCCCCAGCATTTT
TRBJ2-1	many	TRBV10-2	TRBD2	CASSGLADLYNEQFF	TGCGCCAGCAGTGGGCTAGCGGACCTTTACAATGAGCAGTTCTTC
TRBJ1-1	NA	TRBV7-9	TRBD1	CASSFGATGTGNTEALF	TGTGCCAGCAGCTTCGGGGCCACCGGGACAGGGAACACTGAAGCTTTATTT
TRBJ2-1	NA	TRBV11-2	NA	CASSGVSGTYNEQFF	TGTGCCAGCAGCGGGGTATCGGGAACCTACAATGAGCAGTTCTTC
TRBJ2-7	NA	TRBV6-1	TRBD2	CASSELAGNEGYEQYF	TGTGCCAGCAGTGAGCTAGCGGGAAACGAGGGGTACGAGCAGTACTTC
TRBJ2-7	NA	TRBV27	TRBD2	CASSTLAGAGEQYF	TGTGCCAGCAGTACTCTAGCGGGGGCGGGTGAGCAGTACTTC
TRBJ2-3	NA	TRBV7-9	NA	CASSFSRIVTDTQYF	TGTGCCAGCAGCTTCTCGCGGATAGTCACAGATACGCAGTATTTT
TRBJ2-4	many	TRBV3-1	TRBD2	CASSQVDGGNIQYF	TGTGCCAGCAGCCAAGTGGACGGGGGGAACATTCAGTACTTC
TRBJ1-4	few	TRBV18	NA	CASSARANEKLFF	TGTGCCAGCTCGGCCCGGGCTAATGAAAAACTGTTTTTT
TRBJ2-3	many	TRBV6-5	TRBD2	CASGRRAAGEDTQYF	TGTGCCAGCGGGCGAAGGGCAGCGGGGGAGGATACGCAGTATTTT
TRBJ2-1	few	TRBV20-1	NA	CSAREIREQFF	TGCAGTGCTAGAGAGATCCGGGAGCAGTTCTTC
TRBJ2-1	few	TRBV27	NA	CASSLKRGNEQFF	TGTGCCAGCAGTCTAAAACGGGGGAATGAGCAGTTCTTC
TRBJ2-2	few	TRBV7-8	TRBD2	CASSPNSGGAGELFF	TGTGCCAGCAGCCCCAACTCGGGGGGAGCAGGGGAGCTGTTTTTT
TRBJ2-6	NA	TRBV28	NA	CASTPTPNSGANVLTF	TGTGCCAGCACCCCGACACCCAACTCTGGGGCCAACGTCCTGACTTTC
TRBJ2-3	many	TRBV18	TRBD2	CASSPRLAGLGSTDTQYF	TGTGCCAGCTCACCACGCCTAGCGGGCTTGGGTAGCACAGATACGCAGTATTTT
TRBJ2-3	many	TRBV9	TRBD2	CASSSAGAGGADTQYF	TGTGCCAGCAGCTCCGCTGGGGCGGGAGGGGCAGATACGCAGTATTTT
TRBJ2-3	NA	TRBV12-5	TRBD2	CASGFRLAGGGTDTQYF	TGTGCTAGTGGTTTTAGGCTAGCGGGGGGCGGCACAGATACGCAGTATTTT
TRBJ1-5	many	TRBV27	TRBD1	CASSPGTVGHQPQHF	TGTGCCAGCAGTCCCGGGACAGTGGGCCATCAGCCCCAGCATTTT
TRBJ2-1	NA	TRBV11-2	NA	CASSSLRGVYNEQFF	TGTGCCAGCAGCTCCCTCCGGGGAGTTTACAATGAGCAGTTCTTC
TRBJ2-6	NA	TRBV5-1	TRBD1	CASRRQGGASLSSGANVLTF	TGCGCCAGCAGGCGGCAAGGGGGCGCTTCCCTTAGCTCTGGGGCCAACGTCCTGACTTTC